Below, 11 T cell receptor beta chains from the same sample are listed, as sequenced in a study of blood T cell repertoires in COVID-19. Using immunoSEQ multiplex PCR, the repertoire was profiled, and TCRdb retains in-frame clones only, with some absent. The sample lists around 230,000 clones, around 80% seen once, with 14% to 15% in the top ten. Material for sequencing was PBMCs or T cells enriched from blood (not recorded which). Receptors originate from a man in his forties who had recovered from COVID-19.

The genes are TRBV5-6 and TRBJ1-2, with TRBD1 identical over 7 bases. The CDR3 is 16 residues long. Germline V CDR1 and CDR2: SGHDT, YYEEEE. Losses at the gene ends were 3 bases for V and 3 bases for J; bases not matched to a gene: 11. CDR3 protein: CASSSYRGVGHYGYTF. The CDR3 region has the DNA TGTGCCAGCAGCTCATACAGGGGAGTAGGACACTATGGCTACACCTTC.

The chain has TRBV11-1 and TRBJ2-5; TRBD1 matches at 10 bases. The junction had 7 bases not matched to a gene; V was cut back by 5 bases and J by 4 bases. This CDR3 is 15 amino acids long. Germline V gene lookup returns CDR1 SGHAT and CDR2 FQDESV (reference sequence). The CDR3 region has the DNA TGTGCCAGCAGCCGCCGGGACAGGGGTGGAGAGACCCAGTACTTC. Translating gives CASSRRDRGGETQYF.

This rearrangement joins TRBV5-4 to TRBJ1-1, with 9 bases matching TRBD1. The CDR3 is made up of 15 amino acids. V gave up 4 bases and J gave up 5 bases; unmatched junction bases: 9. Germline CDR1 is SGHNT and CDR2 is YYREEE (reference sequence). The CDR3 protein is CASSPDRGGWTEAFF. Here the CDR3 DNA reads TGTGCCAGCAGCCCGGACAGGGGAGGGTGGACTGAAGCTTTCTTT. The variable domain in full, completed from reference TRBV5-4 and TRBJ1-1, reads ETGVTQSPTHLIKTRGQQVTLRCSSQSGHNTVSWYQQALGQGPQFIFQYYREEENGRGNFPPRFSGLQFPNYSSELNVNALELDDSALYLCASSPDRGGWTEAFFGQGTRLTVV.

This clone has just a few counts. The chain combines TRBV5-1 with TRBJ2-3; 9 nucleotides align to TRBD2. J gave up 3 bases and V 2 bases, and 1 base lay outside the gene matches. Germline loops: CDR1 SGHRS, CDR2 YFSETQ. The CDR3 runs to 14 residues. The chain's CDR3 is CASSFGLATDTQYF. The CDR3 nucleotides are TGCGCCAGCAGCTTCGGACTAGCGACAGATACGCAGTATTTT.

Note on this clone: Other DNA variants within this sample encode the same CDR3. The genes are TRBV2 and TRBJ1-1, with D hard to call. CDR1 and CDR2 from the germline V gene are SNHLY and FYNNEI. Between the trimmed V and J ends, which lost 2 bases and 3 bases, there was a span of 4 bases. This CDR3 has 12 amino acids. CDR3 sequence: CASSETDTEAFF. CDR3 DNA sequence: TGTGCCAGCAGTGAAACAGACACTGAAGCTTTCTTT.

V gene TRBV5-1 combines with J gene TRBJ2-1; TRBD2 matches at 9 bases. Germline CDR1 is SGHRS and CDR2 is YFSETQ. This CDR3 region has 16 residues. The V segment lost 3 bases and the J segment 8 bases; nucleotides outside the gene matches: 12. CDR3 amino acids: CASSSGGGAFPHEQFF. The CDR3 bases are TGCGCCAGCAGCTCTGGCGGGGGGGCCTTCCCCCATGAGCAGTTCTTC.

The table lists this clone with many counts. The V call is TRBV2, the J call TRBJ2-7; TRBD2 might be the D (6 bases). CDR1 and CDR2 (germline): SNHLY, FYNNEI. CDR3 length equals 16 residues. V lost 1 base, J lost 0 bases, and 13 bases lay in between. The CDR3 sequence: CASSEEDSGSSYEQYF. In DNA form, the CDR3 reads TGTGCCAGCAGTGAAGAAGATAGCGGTTCCTCCTACGAGCAGTACTTC.

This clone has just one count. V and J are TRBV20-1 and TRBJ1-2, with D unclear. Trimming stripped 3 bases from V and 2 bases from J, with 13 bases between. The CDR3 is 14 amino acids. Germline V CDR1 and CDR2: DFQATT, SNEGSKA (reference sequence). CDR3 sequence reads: CSASLSGRNYGYTF. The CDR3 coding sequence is TGCAGTGCTAGTTTGTCGGGTAGGAACTATGGCTACACCTTC.

The CDR3 nucleotides read TGTGCCAGCAGCCCGCCCGGGGGGTTCGAGTCCGGGGAGCTGTTTTTT. It yields the protein CASSPPGGFESGELFF. The chain employs TRBV7-3 and TRBJ2-2; TRBD2 aligns across 7 bases. Trimming cost V 5 bases and J 6 bases; bases outside gene matches: 12. The germline V gene encodes CDR1 SGHTA and CDR2 FQGTGA. This CDR3 is built from 16 residues.

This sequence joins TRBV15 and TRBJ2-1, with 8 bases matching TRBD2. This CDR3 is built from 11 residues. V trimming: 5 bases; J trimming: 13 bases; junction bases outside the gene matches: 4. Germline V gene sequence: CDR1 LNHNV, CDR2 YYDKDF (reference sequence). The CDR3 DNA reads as TGTGCCACCAGCGAAGGGACTAGTCAGTTCTTC. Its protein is CATSEGTSQFF.

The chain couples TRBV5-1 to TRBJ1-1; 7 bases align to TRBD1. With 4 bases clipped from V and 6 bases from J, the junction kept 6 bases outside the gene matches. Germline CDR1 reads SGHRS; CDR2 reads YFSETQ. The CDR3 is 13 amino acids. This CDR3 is CASSHTGDAEAFF. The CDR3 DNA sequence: TGCGCCAGCAGCCATACAGGGGACGCTGAAGCTTTCTTT. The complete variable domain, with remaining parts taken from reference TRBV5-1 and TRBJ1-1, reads KAGVTQTPRYLIKTRGQQVTLSCSPISGHRSVSWYQQTPGQGLQFLFEYFSETQRNKGNFPGRFSGRQFSNSRSEMNVSTLELGDSALYLCASSHTGDAEAFFGQGTRLTVV.